A selection of T cell receptor beta chains follows, all from one sample in a study of regulatory T cells in long-lasting Graves disease. From the multiplex PCR reads, TCRdb called clonotypes with MiXCR, one entry per CDR3 protein. The sample yields around 500,000 distinct CDR3 sequences, roughly 12% seen once. The same data also went into a second study, on T cells in Graves' hyperthyroidism and ophthalmopathy.

The sample in question was peripheral blood mononuclear cells (PBMCs), obtained at new diagnosis, from a patient treated with antithyroid drugs. Source of these receptors: a man younger than 45 with Graves disease. The conserved cysteine and the conserved F or W are not part of the CDR3 here. Fields, in order: J gene, V gene, CDR3 protein.

>TRBJ2-6|TRBV5-1
ASSFGHTGTGANVLT
>TRBJ1-1|TRBV19
ASSMGTGIWAEAF
>TRBJ1-6|TRBV7-2
ASSFRVVSSYNSPLH
>TRBJ2-3|TRBV20-1
SANPWDRSTDTQY
>TRBJ2-3|TRBV5-1
ASLRDFAGTDTQY
>TRBJ2-7|TRBV18
ASSLRREGRYEQY
>TRBJ2-1|TRBV20-1
SADNRDRSSYNEQF
>TRBJ2-3|TRBV29-1
SVEDWVAVGADTQY
>TRBJ2-7|TRBV7-9
ASSRLGQDYEQY
>TRBJ2-3|TRBV27
ASSLRQGIDTQY
>TRBJ2-1|TRBV5-1
ASSLGTGLNEQF
>TRBJ2-3|TRBV12-3/TRBV12-4
ASSEPLATQY
>TRBJ1-2|TRBV2
ASSELGTPIQGYT
>TRBJ1-4|TRBV7-9
ASSSLGGGATDTSTNEKLF
>TRBJ2-2|TRBV20-1
SHSSATGELF
>TRBJ1-4|TRBV20-1
NARPDTERIKLF
>TRBJ1-2|TRBV6-1
ASSRRENYGYT
>TRBJ2-2|TRBV19
ASSRVANTGELF
>TRBJ1-2|TRBV28
ASRGTGSTQNYGYT
>TRBJ2-1|TRBV7-9
ASGLTGTGSNEQF
>TRBJ2-1|TRBV19
ASSIDSSSYNEQF
>TRBJ2-1|TRBV30
AWRQQSLASGIYNEQF
>TRBJ2-1|TRBV6-1
ASSALSGRAGNEQF
>TRBJ1-1|TRBV20-1
SARVPGTKNTEAF
>TRBJ1-6|TRBV28
ASSTGNNSPLH
>TRBJ1-4|TRBV4-1
ASSRSGTEERANEKLF
>TRBJ2-5|TRBV29-1
SVYNKLEETQY
>TRBJ2-2|TRBV2
ASSDSGTRGGELF
>TRBJ2-3|TRBV5-4
ASRLAGGTNTDTQY
>TRBJ2-1|TRBV5-1
ASSSGVGAPNEQF
>TRBJ1-5|TRBV19
ASRGEDRGGLFQPQH
>TRBJ1-1|TRBV6-5
AGSSLGYKAGEAF
>TRBJ2-7|TRBV19
ASSRAWSSYEQY
>TRBJ1-1|TRBV25-1
ASSDRGRGKPEAF
>TRBJ2-7|TRBV12-3/TRBV12-4
ASSALAGGAYEQY
>TRBJ2-7|TRBV13
ASSPARGAYEQY
>TRBJ2-4|TRBV29-1
SARTGDDKNIQY
>TRBJ2-5|TRBV6-1
ASSQPGLAGGPGKTQY
>TRBJ1-2|TRBV7-2
ASSPAGVIGGYT
>TRBJ2-1|TRBV13
ASSLGLRTSAYNEQF
>TRBJ1-1|TRBV19
ASSIAERLNTEAF
>TRBJ2-3|TRBV9
ASSVVAGTDTQY
>TRBJ1-5|TRBV28
ASSPRRISNQPQH
>TRBJ2-5|TRBV20-1
SAGLESLETQY
>TRBJ1-4|TRBV10-3
AISEEGQGAKEKLF
>TRBJ2-7|TRBV4-2
ASSQESGLAGIYEQY
>TRBJ2-7|TRBV30
AWMGSYEQY
>TRBJ2-7|TRBV12-3/TRBV12-4
ASSLVKGYEQY
>TRBJ2-2|TRBV9
ASSVDEGSGTGELF